This is a list of T cell receptor beta chains from one sample in a study of shared clonotypes between healthy human individuals. Sequenced by immunoSEQ multiplex PCR; TCRdb stores in-frame clones only, minus some. The data show 2,500,000 or so clones, approximately 93% seen once. Sequencing used naive CD4+ T cells from PBMCs. The receptors here all came from a man aged 18 to 35 in good health. Some clones in this sample may be carry-over from other donors' samples. The CDR3 runs from the conserved cysteine through the conserved F or W. A D gene is named only where the DNA matches it firmly. Size is stated for part of the rows, as once, few or many counts, or as a class when the clone is expanded.

>TRBV19|once|TRBJ2-3|-
CASGPHTQYF
TGTGCCAGTGGACCACATACGCAGTATTTT
>TRBV10-3|-|TRBJ2-2|TRBD1
CAISESGQGAGELFF
TGTGCCATCAGTGAGTCTGGACAGGGGGCCGGGGAGCTGTTTTTT
>TRBV4-1|-|TRBJ2-2|-
CASSPGGNTGELFF
TGCGCCAGCAGCCCCGGAGGAAACACCGGGGAGCTGTTTTTT
>TRBV28|-|TRBJ1-1|-
CASRVAGGGGTEAFF
TGTGCCAGCCGCGTGGCCGGGGGCGGTGGCACTGAAGCTTTCTTT
>TRBV16|-|TRBJ2-5|-
CASSQLREETQYF
TGTGCCAGCAGCCAATTGAGGGAAGAGACCCAGTACTTC
>TRBV28|-|TRBJ1-5|-
CASSSLTVNQPQHF
TGTGCCAGCAGTTCACTGACGGTTAATCAGCCCCAGCATTTT
>TRBV29-1|-|TRBJ2-5|TRBD2
CSVEPLAGVLGETQYF
TGCAGCGTTGAACCCCTAGCGGGAGTCCTTGGAGAGACCCAGTACTTC
>TRBV6-1|-|TRBJ1-2|-
CASSEWALSYGYTF
TGTGCCAGCAGTGAGTGGGCGCTCTCCTATGGCTACACCTTC
>TRBV10-3|-|TRBJ1-1|-
CAIQGQGNTEAFF
TGTGCCATCCAGGGGCAGGGGAACACTGAAGCTTTCTTT
>TRBV5-5|-|TRBJ2-2|TRBD2
CASSPGLEVAGELFF
TGTGCCAGCAGCCCAGGACTAGAGGTCGCCGGGGAGCTGTTTTTT
>TRBV21-1|-|TRBJ2-7|-
CASSKARQGAKNEQYF
TGTGCCAGCAGCAAAGCCCGACAGGGGGCAAAAAACGAGCAGTACTTC
>TRBV7-8|once|TRBJ2-7|-
CASILGEGRGPYEQYF
TGTGCCAGCATCCTCGGGGAGGGCAGGGGGCCCTACGAGCAGTACTTC
>TRBV28|-|TRBJ2-7|-
CASSLSYSQGEQYF
TGTGCCAGCAGTTTATCTTATAGTCAGGGGGAGCAGTACTTC